What follows is one T cell receptor (beta chain) and its context. Its antigen is unidentified. Unexposed donor CD4+ T cells date from 2011-2018, before the COVID-19 pandemic. CD4 enrichment then naive enrichment separated naive from memory CD4+ cells. The data originate from a study of CD4 T cells in relation to SARS-CoV-2 and coronaviruses. Findings and limits, study-wide: According to naive versus memory sequencing, detected responses are memory recall, not newly primed.

Generated by immunoSEQ multiplex PCR, the TCRdb table keeps only in-frame clones and is missing some. The sample has 65,000 or so clones, about 90% seen once. Looked up from germline, CDR1 is MNHEY and CDR2 is SMNVEV (reference sequence). CDR3 length: 17 residues. Trimming cost V 3 bases and J 1 base, with 15 bases left between them. The V gene is TRBV27, the J gene TRBJ2-2; D is possibly TRBD1 (6 bases). Sequenced: memory CD4+ T cells from PBMCs. The TCR sequence derives from a human donor in good health. The CDR3 coding sequence is TGTGCCAGCAGTTTGAGATCCGCGACAGGGAACACCGGGGAGCTGTTTTTT. It codes for CASSLRSATGNTGELFF.